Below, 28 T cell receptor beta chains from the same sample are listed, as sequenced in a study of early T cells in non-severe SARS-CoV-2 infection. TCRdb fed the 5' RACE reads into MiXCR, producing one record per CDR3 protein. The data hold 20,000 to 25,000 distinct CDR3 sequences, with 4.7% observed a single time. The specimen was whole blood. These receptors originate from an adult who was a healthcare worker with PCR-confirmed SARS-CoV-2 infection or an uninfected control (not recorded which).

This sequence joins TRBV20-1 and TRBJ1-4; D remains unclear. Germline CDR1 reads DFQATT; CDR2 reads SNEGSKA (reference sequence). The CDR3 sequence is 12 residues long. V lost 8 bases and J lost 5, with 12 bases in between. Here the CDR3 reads CSRRSINEKLFF. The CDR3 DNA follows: TGCAGTCGCCGCAGTATAAATGAAAAACTGTTTTTT.

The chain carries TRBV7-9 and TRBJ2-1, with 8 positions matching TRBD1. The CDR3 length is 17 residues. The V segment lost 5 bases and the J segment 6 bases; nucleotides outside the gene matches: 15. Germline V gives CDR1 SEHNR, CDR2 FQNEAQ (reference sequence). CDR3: CASSPTERTGWSNEQFF. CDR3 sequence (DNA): TGTGCCAGCAGCCCAACAGAACGGACAGGGTGGAGCAATGAGCAGTTCTTC.

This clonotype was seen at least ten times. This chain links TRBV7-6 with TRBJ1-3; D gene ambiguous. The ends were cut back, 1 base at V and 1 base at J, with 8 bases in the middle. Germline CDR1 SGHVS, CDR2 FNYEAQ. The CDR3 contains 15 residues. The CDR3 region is CASSLEERSGNTIYF. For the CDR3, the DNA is TGTGCCAGCAGCTTAGAAGAGCGTTCTGGAAACACCATATATTTT.

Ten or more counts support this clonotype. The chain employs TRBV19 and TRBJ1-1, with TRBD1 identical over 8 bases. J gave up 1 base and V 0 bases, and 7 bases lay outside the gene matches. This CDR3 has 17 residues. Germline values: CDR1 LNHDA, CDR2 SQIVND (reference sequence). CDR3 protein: CASSIDGYDRGNTEAFF. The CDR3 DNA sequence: TGTGCCAGTAGTATAGATGGCTATGACAGGGGGAACACTGAAGCTTTCTTT.

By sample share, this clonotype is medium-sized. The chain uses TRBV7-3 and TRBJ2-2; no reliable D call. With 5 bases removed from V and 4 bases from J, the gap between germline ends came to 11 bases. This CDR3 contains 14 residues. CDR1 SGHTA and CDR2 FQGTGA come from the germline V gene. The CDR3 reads CASSPRPATGELFF. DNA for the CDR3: TGTGCCAGCAGCCCACGTCCTGCCACCGGGGAGCTGTTTTTT.

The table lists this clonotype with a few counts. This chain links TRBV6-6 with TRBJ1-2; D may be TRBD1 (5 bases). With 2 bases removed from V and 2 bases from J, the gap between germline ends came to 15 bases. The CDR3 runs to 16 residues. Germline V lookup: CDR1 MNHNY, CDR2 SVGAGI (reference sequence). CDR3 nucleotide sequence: TGTGCCAGCAGTTACAGACTGGGGACCGTCAACTATGGCTACACCTTC. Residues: CASSYRLGTVNYGYTF.

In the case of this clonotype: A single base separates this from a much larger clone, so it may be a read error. The CDR3: CASSPSTGTVGNQPQHF. Here the CDR3 DNA reads TGTGCCAGCTCACCTTCCACCGGGACAGTGGGCAATCAGCCCCAGCATTTT. This chain uses TRBV18 with TRBJ1-5; the match to TRBD1 covers 7 bases. There are 17 residues in the CDR3. CDR1 KGHSH and CDR2 LQKENI come from the germline V gene. Trimming at V came to 3 bases and at J to 2 bases, leaving 10 bases not matched to a gene. Variable domain in full (rest from reference TRBV18 and TRBJ1-5): NAGVMQNPRHLVRRRGQEARLRCSPMKGHSHVYWYRQLPEEGLKFMVYLQKENIIDESGMPKERFSAEFPKEGPSILRIQQVVRGDSAAYFCASSPSTGTVGNQPQHFGDGTRLSIL.

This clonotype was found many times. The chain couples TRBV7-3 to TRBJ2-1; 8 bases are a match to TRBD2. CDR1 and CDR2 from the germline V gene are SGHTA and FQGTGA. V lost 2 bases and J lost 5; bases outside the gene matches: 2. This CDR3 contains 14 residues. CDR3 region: CASSLQAGDNEQFF. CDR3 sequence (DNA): TGTGCCAGCAGCTTACAAGCGGGGGACAATGAGCAGTTCTTC.

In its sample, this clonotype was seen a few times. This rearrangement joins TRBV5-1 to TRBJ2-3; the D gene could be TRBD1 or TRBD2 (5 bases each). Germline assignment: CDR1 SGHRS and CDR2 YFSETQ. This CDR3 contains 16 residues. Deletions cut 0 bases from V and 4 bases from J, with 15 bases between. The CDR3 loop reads CASSLDEPRDADTQYF. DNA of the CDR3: TGCGCCAGCAGCTTGGATGAACCGAGGGACGCAGATACGCAGTATTTT.

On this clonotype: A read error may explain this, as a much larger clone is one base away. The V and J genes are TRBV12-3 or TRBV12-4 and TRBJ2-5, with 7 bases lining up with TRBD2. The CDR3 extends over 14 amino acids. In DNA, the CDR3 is TGTGTCAGCAGTTTGCGGACGGGGGGAGAGACCCAGTACTTC. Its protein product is CVSSLRTGGETQYF.

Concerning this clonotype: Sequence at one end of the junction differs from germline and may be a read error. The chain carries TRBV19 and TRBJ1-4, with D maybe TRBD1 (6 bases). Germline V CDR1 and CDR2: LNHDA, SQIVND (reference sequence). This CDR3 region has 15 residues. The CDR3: CASSSDSATSEKLFF. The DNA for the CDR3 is TGTGCCAGTAGTTCGGACAGCGCTACTAGTGAAAAACTGTTTTTT.

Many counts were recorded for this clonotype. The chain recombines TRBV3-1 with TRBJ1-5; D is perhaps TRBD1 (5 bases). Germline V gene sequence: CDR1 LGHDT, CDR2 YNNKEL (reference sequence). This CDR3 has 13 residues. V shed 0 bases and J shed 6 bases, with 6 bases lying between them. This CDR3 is CASSQDRGQPQHF. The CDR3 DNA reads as TGTGCCAGCAGCCAAGATAGGGGTCAGCCCCAGCATTTT.

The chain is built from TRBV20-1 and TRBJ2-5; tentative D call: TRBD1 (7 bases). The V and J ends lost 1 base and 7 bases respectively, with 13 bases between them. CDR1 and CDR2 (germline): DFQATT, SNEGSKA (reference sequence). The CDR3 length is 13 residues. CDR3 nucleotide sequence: TGCAGTGCTAGAGTTTACAGGGGAGGGACCCAGTACTTC. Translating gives CSARVYRGGTQYF.

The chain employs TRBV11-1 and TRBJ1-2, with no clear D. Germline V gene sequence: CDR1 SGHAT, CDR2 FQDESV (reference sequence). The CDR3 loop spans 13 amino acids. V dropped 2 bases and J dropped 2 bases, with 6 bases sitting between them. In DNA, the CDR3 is TGTGCCAGCAGCTTAAAAGGGAACTATGGCTACACCTTC. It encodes CASSLKGNYGYTF.

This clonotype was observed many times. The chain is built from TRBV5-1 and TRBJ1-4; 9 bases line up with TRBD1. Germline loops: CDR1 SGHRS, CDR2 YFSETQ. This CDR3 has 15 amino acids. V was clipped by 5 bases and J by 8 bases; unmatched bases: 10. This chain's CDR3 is CASSSGGTGIEKLFF. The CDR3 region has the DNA TGCGCCAGCAGTTCCGGCGGGACAGGGATAGAAAAACTGTTTTTT. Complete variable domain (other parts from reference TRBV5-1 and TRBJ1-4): KAGVTQTPRYLIKTRGQQVTLSCSPISGHRSVSWYQQTPGQGLQFLFEYFSETQRNKGNFPGRFSGRQFSNSRSEMNVSTLELGDSALYLCASSSGGTGIEKLFFGSGTQLSVL.

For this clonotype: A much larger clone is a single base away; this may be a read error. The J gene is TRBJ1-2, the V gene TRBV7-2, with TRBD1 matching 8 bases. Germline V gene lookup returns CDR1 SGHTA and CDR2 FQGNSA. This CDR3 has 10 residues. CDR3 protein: CASSSGQGPF. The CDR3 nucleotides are TGTGCCAGCAGCTCAGGACAGGGACCCTTC.

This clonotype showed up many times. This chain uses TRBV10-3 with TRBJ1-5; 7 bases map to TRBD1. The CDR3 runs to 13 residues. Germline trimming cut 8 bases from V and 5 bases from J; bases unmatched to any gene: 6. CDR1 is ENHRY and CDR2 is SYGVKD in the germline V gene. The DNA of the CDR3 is TGTGCCATCCCGGGAGGGGGCCATCAGCCCCAGCATTTT. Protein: CAIPGGGHQPQHF.

DNA for the CDR3: TGTGCCATCAGTGAGTCAAGTGGCTACTACGAGCAGTACTTC. Protein sequence: CAISESSGYYEQYF. The V and J genes are TRBV10-3 and TRBJ2-7; D remains unclear. Trimming stripped 0 bases from V and 3 bases from J, with 9 bases between. Germline CDR1 ENHRY, CDR2 SYGVKD. The CDR3 sequence is 14 residues long.

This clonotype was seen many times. DNA of the CDR3: TGCGCCAGCAGCTGGCCGGGACAGCTTAAAGAGGGGACTAGCACAGATACGCAGTATTTT. It encodes CASSWPGQLKEGTSTDTQYF. The J gene is TRBJ2-3, the V gene TRBV5-1, with a weak D call TRBD1 (7 bases). V lost 3 bases to trimming and J lost 0 bases, with 26 bases between them. Germline loops: CDR1 SGHRS, CDR2 YFSETQ. The CDR3 length is 20 residues. The full variable domain, rest sourced from reference TRBV5-1 and TRBJ2-3, is KAGVTQTPRYLIKTRGQQVTLSCSPISGHRSVSWYQQTPGQGLQFLFEYFSETQRNKGNFPGRFSGRQFSNSRSEMNVSTLELGDSALYLCASSWPGQLKEGTSTDTQYFGPGTRLTVL.

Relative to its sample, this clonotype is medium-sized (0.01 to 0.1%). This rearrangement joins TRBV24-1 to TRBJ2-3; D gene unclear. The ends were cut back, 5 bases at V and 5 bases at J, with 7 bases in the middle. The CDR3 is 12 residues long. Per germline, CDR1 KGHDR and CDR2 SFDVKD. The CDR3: CATSGEGDTQYF. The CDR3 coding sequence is TGTGCCACCAGTGGCGAAGGAGATACGCAGTATTTT.

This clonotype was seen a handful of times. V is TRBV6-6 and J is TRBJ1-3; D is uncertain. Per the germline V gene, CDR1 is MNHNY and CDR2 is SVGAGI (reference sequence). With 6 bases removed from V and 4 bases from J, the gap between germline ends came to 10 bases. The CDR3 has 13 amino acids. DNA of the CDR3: TGTGCCAGCAGATACATCGACGGAAACACCATATATTTT. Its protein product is CASRYIDGNTIYF.

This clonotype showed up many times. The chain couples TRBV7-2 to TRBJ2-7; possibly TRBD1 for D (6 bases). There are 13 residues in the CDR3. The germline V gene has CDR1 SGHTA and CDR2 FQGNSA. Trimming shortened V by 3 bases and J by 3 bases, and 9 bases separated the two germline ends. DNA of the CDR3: TGTGCCAGCAGCTTCGGACAGTACTACGAGCAGTACTTC. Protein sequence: CASSFGQYYEQYF.

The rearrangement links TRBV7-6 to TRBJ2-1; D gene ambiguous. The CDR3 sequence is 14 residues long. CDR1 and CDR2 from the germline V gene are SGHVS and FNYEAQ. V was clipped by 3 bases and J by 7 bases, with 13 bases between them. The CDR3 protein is CASSLTRVMNEQFF. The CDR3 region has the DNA TGTGCCAGCAGCTTGACGCGAGTTATGAATGAGCAGTTCTTC.

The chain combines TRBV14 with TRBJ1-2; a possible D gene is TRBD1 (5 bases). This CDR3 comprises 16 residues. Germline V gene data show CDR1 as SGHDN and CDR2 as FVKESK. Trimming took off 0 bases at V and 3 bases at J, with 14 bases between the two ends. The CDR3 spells CASSQDRRDGDYGYTF. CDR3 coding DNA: TGTGCCAGCAGCCAAGATCGGAGGGACGGAGACTATGGCTACACCTTC.

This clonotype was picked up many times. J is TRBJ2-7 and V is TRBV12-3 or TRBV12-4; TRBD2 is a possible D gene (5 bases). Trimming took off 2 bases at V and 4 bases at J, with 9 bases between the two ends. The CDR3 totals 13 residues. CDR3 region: CASSLLTGYEQYF. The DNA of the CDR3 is TGTGCCAGCAGTTTACTCACGGGATACGAGCAGTACTTC.

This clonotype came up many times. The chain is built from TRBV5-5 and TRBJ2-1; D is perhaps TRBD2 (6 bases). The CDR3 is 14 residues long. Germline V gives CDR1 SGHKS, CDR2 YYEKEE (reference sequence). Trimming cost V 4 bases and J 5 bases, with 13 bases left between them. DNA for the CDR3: TGTGCCAGCAGCCTATGGGGGGTTCACAATGAGCAGTTCTTC. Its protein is CASSLWGVHNEQFF.

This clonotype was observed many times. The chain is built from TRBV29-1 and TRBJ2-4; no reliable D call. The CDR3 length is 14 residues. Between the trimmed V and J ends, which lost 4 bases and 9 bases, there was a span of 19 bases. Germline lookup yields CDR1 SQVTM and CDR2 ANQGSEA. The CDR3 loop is CSVGSPSTRAIQYF. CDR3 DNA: TGCAGCGTTGGTTCCCCCAGTACCAGAGCCATTCAGTACTTC.

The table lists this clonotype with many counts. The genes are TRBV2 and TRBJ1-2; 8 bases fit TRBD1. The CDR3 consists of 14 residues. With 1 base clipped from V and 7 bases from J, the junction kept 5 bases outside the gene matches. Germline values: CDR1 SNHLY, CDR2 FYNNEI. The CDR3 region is CASSEENRGFGYTF. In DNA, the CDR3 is TGTGCCAGCAGTGAAGAGAACAGGGGGTTTGGCTACACCTTC.